The 18 T cell receptor beta chains below all came from one sample that was sequenced in a study of control samples from healthy donors and cancer patients. Measured with immunoSEQ multiplex PCR; TCRdb has only the in-frame clones, and not every one. The table gives some 180,000 clones; the top ten clones make up 2% to 2.5% of it. The specimen was blood. These receptors originate from a woman in her thirties in good health.

The chain employs TRBV20-1 and TRBJ1-5; D is unclear. The germline V and J ends were trimmed by 3 bases and 4 bases, with 4 bases remaining between them. The CDR3 contains 11 residues. Germline lookup yields CDR1 DFQATT and CDR2 SNEGSKA (reference sequence). Here the CDR3 DNA reads TGCAGTGCTAGCCAAAATCAGCCCCAGCATTTT. As protein: CSASQNQPQHF.

The chain recombines TRBV5-8 with TRBJ1-5; the D is unclear. V lost 1 base to trimming and J lost 6 bases, with 8 bases between them. Germline V gene lookup returns CDR1 SGHTS and CDR2 YDEGEE. The CDR3 spans 13 residues. In nucleotides, the CDR3 is TGTGCCAGCAGCTTGCAAGGAGGTCAGCCCCAGCATTTT. It encodes CASSLQGGQPQHF. Complete variable domain (other parts from reference TRBV5-8 and TRBJ1-5): EAGVTQSPTHLIKTRGQQATLRCSPISGHTSVYWYQQALGLGLQFLLWYDEGEERNRGNFPPRFSGRQFPNYSSELNVNALELEDSALYLCASSLQGGQPQHFGDGTRLSIL.

This chain links TRBV27 with TRBJ1-2; D is undetermined. Germline V gene sequence: CDR1 MNHEY, CDR2 SMNVEV (reference sequence). V dropped 3 bases and J dropped 0 bases, with 11 bases sitting between them. This CDR3 region has 15 residues. DNA of the CDR3: TGTGCCAGCAGTTTGTACCAGAACCCTAACTATGGCTACACCTTC. It is translated as CASSLYQNPNYGYTF.

The chain carries TRBV3-1 (or the pseudogene TRBV3-2) and TRBJ2-1; 10 bases align to TRBD2. CDR3 length: 15 residues. The J segment lost 1 base and the V segment lost 4 bases, leaving 1 base of the junction unmatched. Germline V CDR1 and CDR2: LGHDT, YNNKEL (reference sequence). CDR3 sequence (DNA): TGTGCCAGCAGCCGTAGCGGGGGGTCCTACAATGAGCAGTTCTTC. Its protein product is CASSRSGGSYNEQFF.

The chain links TRBV18 to TRBJ1-2, with a tentative D call TRBD1 (5 bases). This CDR3 comprises 13 residues. Germline-derived CDR1 and CDR2 are KGHSH and LQKENI. V was clipped by 2 bases and J by 3 bases, with 7 bases between them. The CDR3 nucleotides are TGTGCCAGCTCACCAGGGACGGACTATGGCTACACCTTC. This encodes CASSPGTDYGYTF. The whole variable domain, filled in from reference TRBV18 and TRBJ1-2, reads NAGVMQNPRHLVRRRGQEARLRCSPMKGHSHVYWYRQLPEEGLKFMVYLQKENIIDESGMPKERFSAEFPKEGPSILRIQQVVRGDSAAYFCASSPGTDYGYTFGSGTRLTVV.

The chain has TRBV28 and TRBJ1-2; D is undetermined. This CDR3 has 10 amino acids. With 5 bases removed from V and 3 bases from J, the gap between germline ends came to 1 base. Germline V CDR1 and CDR2: MDHEN, SYDVKM. The CDR3 sequence: CASSDYGYTF. CDR3 in DNA: TGTGCCAGCAGTGACTATGGCTACACCTTC.

The CDR3 DNA reads as TGTGCCAGCAGTTTGAGCAATGAGCAGTTCTTC. Encoded protein: CASSLSNEQFF. This chain uses TRBV6-5 with TRBJ2-1; D is ambiguous. The CDR3 contains 11 residues. Per the germline V gene, CDR1 is MNHEY and CDR2 is SVGAGI. The V and J ends lost 4 bases and 6 bases respectively, with 4 bases between them.

This chain connects TRBV6-5 to TRBJ2-1; D might be TRBD1 (6 bases). In germline, CDR1 is MNHEY, CDR2 SVGAGI. CDR3 size: 15 residues. Trimming cost V 5 bases and J 4 bases, with 15 bases left between them. CDR3 in amino acids: CASSTQGTSYNEQFF. In DNA form, the CDR3 reads TGTGCCAGCAGTACACAGGGTACCTCTTACAATGAGCAGTTCTTC.

V and J are TRBV7-8 and TRBJ1-5, with D unclear. Trimming shortened V by 1 base and J by 2 bases, and 9 bases separated the two germline ends. Germline assignment: CDR1 SGHVS and CDR2 FQNEAQ. The CDR3 length is 15 residues. DNA of the CDR3: TGTGCCAGCAGCTTAGTCGGGGTCGGCAATCAGCCCCAGCATTTT. Protein sequence: CASSLVGVGNQPQHF.

The V call is TRBV28, the J call TRBJ2-2; D is ambiguous. The CDR3 spans 16 residues. V was clipped by 4 bases and J by 0 bases, with 12 bases between them. Germline V gene data show CDR1 as MDHEN and CDR2 as SYDVKM. The CDR3, as DNA: TGTGCCAGCAGTTGGGGTGTGCGGTCGAACACCGGGGAGCTGTTTTTT. Its translation is CASSWGVRSNTGELFF. Supplemented by reference TRBV28 and TRBJ2-2, the full variable domain reads DVKVTQSSRYLVKRTGEKVFLECVQDMDHENMFWYRQDPGLGLRLIYFSYDVKMKEKGDIPEGYSVSREKKERFSLILESASTNQTSMYLCASSWGVRSNTGELFFGEGSRLTVL.

V is TRBV14 and J is TRBJ1-1, with TRBD1 as a possible D gene (5 bases). With 3 bases removed from V and 1 base from J, the gap between germline ends came to 18 bases. Germline V gene sequence: CDR1 SGHDN, CDR2 FVKESK. CDR3 length equals 17 residues. Here the CDR3 DNA reads TGTGCCAGCAGCCATTCCAGCTACAGGCCCTCGAACACTGAAGCTTTCTTT. It codes for CASSHSSYRPSNTEAFF.

Regarding this clone: Different DNA sequences within this sample yield the same CDR3. The rearrangement links TRBV7-9 to TRBJ2-1; D is unclear. Per the germline V gene, CDR1 is SEHNR and CDR2 is FQNEAQ (reference sequence). The CDR3 is 12 amino acids. V was clipped by 5 bases and J by 4 bases, with 6 bases between them. The CDR3 protein is CASSLDYNEQFF. The CDR3 DNA reads TGTGCCAGCAGCCTGGATTACAATGAGCAGTTCTTC. Full variable domain (rest looked up from reference TRBV7-9 and TRBJ2-1): DTGVSQNPRHKITKRGQNVTFRCDPISEHNRLYWYRQTLGQGPEFLTYFQNEAQLEKSRLLSDRFSAERPKGSFSTLEIQRTEQGDSAMYLCASSLDYNEQFFGPGTRLTVL.

The chain uses TRBV5-6 and TRBJ1-1, with D tentatively TRBD1 (6 bases). Deletions cut 4 bases from V and 5 bases from J, with 9 bases between. Germline V CDR1 and CDR2: SGHDT, YYEEEE. This CDR3 is built from 12 residues. The CDR3 region is CASSGGGTEAFF. The CDR3 DNA sequence: TGTGCCAGCAGCGGAGGGGGTACTGAAGCTTTCTTT. Full variable domain (remainder filled in from reference TRBV5-6 and TRBJ1-1): DAGVTQSPTHLIKTRGQQVTLRCSPKSGHDTVSWYQQALGQGPQFIFQYYEEEERQRGNFPDRFSGHQFPNYSSELNVNALLLGDSALYLCASSGGGTEAFFGQGTRLTVV.

This chain links TRBV7-3 with TRBJ2-4; either TRBD1 or TRBD2 may fit D (5 bases each). The CDR3 runs to 14 residues. Germline V gives CDR1 SGHTA, CDR2 FQGTGA. With 5 bases removed from V and 1 base from J, the gap between germline ends came to 9 bases. The CDR3 DNA is TGTGCCAGCAGCCCTGAGGGGGCCAAAAACATTCAGTACTTC. Its protein is CASSPEGAKNIQYF.

The V call is TRBV2, the J call TRBJ2-5; D is perhaps TRBD2 (6 bases). Germline V gene sequence: CDR1 SNHLY, CDR2 FYNNEI. This CDR3 contains 15 residues. V lost 7 bases and J 5 bases, leaving 20 bases between the germline ends. CDR3: CASTLSPGVVETQYF. The CDR3 region has the DNA TGTGCCAGCACCCTATCCCCGGGGGTGGTGGAGACCCAGTACTTC.

This chain links TRBV9 with TRBJ2-5; 12 bases are a match to TRBD2. Trimming cost V 0 bases and J 1 base; bases outside gene matches: 4. The CDR3 is 17 amino acids. Germline V gene data show CDR1 as SGDLS and CDR2 as YYNGEE. The CDR3 bases are TGTGCCAGCAGCGTAGGACTAGCGGGGGTAATCCAAGAGACCCAGTACTTC. It yields the protein CASSVGLAGVIQETQYF. Complete variable domain (other parts from reference TRBV9 and TRBJ2-5): DSGVTQTPKHLITATGQRVTLRCSPRSGDLSVYWYQQSLDQGLQFLIQYYNGEERAKGNILERFSAQQFPDLHSELNLSSLELGDSALYFCASSVGLAGVIQETQYFGPGTRLLVL.

This chain links TRBV6-5 with TRBJ2-1; no clear D gene. The germline CDR1 and CDR2 sequences are MNHEY and SVGAGI. The CDR3 covers 13 residues. The germline V and J ends were trimmed by 2 bases and 7 bases, with 9 bases remaining between them. The CDR3 loop is CASSYELGNEQFF. DNA of the CDR3: TGTGCCAGCAGTTACGAGTTGGGGAATGAGCAGTTCTTC.

The chain carries TRBV4-3 and TRBJ1-2; D is unclear. Trimming took off 0 bases at V and 5 bases at J, with 7 bases between the two ends. CDR1 and CDR2 from the germline V gene are LGHNA and YSLEER. The CDR3 sequence is 13 residues long. The CDR3 DNA reads TGCGCCAGCAGCCAAGATTCGGGGTATGGCTACACCTTC. As protein: CASSQDSGYGYTF.